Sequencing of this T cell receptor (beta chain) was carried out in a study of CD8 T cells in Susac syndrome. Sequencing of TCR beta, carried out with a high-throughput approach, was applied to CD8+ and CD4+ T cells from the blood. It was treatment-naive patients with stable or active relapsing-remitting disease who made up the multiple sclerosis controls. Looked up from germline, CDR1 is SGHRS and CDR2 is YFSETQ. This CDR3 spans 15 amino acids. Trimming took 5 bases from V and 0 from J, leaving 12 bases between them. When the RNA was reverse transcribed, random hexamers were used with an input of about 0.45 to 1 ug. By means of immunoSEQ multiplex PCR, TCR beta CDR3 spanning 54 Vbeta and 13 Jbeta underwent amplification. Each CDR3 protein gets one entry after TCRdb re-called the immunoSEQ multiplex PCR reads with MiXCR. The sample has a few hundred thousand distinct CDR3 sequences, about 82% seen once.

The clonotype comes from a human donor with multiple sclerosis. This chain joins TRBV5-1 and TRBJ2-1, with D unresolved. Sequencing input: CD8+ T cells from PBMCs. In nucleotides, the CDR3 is TGCGCCAGCAGTCTATCCGCACACTCCTACAATGAGCAGTTCTTC. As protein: CASSLSAHSYNEQFF.